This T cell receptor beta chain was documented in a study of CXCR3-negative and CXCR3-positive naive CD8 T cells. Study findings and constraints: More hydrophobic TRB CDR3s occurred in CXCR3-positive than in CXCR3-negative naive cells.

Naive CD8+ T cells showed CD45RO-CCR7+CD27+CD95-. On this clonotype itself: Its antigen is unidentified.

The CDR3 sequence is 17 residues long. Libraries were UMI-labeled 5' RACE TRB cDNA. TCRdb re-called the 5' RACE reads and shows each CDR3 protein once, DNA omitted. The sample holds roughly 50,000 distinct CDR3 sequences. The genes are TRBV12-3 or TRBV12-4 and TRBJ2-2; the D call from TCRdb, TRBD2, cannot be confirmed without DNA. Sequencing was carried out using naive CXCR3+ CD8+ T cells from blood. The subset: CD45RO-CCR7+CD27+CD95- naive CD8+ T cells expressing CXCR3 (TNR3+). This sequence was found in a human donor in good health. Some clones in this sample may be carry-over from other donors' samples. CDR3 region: CACSLSSGGLNTGELFF.